This entry features one T cell receptor beta chain sequence. In terms of age and location, participants ranged from roughly 18 to 90 years and lived in around 22 US areas. Assay: immunoSEQ multiplex PCR; the TCRdb copy retains only in-frame clones and omits some. The sample gives roughly 180,000 clones, about 85% of which show up once; roughly 6.2% is in the top ten. The entry originates in a study of blood T cell repertoires in COVID-19. The CDR3 runs 13 residues. The V and J ends lost 2 bases and 4 bases respectively, with 6 bases between them. Per germline, CDR1 MNHNS and CDR2 SASEGT. The chain is built from TRBV6-1 and TRBJ1-5, with D possibly being TRBD1 (5 bases). The specimen was PBMCs or T cells enriched from blood (not recorded which). The clonotype originates from a man aged 35-49 years who had recovered from COVID-19. CDR3 loop: CASSEKGNQPQHF. CDR3 DNA sequence: TGTGCCAGCAGTGAAAAGGGGAATCAGCCCCAGCATTTT.